This T cell receptor beta chain was documented in a study of T cell changes during pregnancy in multiple sclerosis. Here immunoSEQ multiplex PCR was the method, and the copy in TCRdb shows in-frame clones only, minus some. This table has about 41,000 clones, 80% to 90% appearing once. The CDR3 is 14 amino acids. Germline assignment: CDR1 ENHRY and CDR2 SYGVKD. V was clipped by 4 bases and J by 5 bases; unmatched bases: 2. The chain recombines TRBV10-3 with TRBJ2-3; 11 bases align to TRBD2. The sequence was obtained from a female donor with multiple sclerosis, enrolled in a pregnancy study. Sample: CD4+ T cells from peripheral blood mononuclear cells, taken in the first trimester of pregnancy. The DNA of the CDR3 is TGTGCCATCAGTGCCGGGACTAGCGGAGATACGCAGTATTTT. This encodes CAISAGTSGDTQYF.